Below, 21 T cell receptor beta chains from the same sample are listed, as sequenced in a study of CD8 T cells in Susac syndrome (dated by TCRdb to the late 2010s). Libraries were constructed by the immunoSEQ multiplex PCR assay. RNA was extracted using the RNeasy kit, and about 0.45 to 1 ug of the RNA was reverse transcribed with random hexamers. TCRdb took the public reads, trimmed them with fastp at Q25, ran MiXCR for clone calling and kept in-frame beta chains. Each record represents a unique CDR3 protein, reported with the most common genes and DNA among its rows. This sample is represented by 100,000 to 150,000 distinct CDR3 sequences; about 95% of them were singletons. Roughly 0.12% of the sample is held by the ten biggest clonotypes. The sample taken for sequencing was CD4+ T cells from PBMCs. These receptors all come from a human donor in good health.

In its sample, this clonotype was seen once. The chain has TRBV6-5 and TRBJ1-1, with 8 bases fitting TRBD1. J was trimmed by 4 bases and V by 3 bases; bases with no gene match: 4. Germline CDR1 MNHEY, CDR2 SVGAGI. This CDR3 comprises 14 residues. The CDR3 region has the DNA TGTGCCAGCAGTTATAGTACAGGGGGCACTGAAGCTTTCTTT. Translated: CASSYSTGGTEAFF.

This clonotype is a singleton in its sample. This chain connects TRBV20-1 to TRBJ2-5, with D tentatively TRBD1 (5 bases). In germline, CDR1 is DFQATT, CDR2 SNEGSKA (reference sequence). This CDR3 is 11 amino acids long. The CDR3 is CVGARAETQYF. The CDR3 region has the DNA TGCGTAGGGGCCCGAGCAGAGACCCAGTACTTC.

The table lists this clonotype with a count of one. The chain joins TRBV28 to TRBJ1-5, with 7 nucleotides matching TRBD1. From germline, CDR1 is MDHEN and CDR2 SYDVKM. The J segment lost 3 bases and the V segment lost 6 bases, leaving 8 bases of the junction unmatched. The CDR3 covers 15 residues. CDR3 sequence: CASSYDRANNQPQHF. The DNA of the CDR3 is TGTGCCAGCAGCTATGACAGGGCGAACAATCAGCCCCAGCATTTT.

CDR3 sequence: CSARRWRDSYNEQFF. The DNA of the CDR3 is TGCAGTGCTAGACGTTGGCGGGACTCCTACAATGAGCAGTTCTTC. V is TRBV20-1 and J is TRBJ2-1; possibly TRBD2 for D (6 bases). Germline V gives CDR1 DFQATT, CDR2 SNEGSKA (reference sequence). Trimming cost V 2 bases and J 0 bases, with 11 bases left between them. The CDR3 has 15 amino acids.

The chain links TRBV7-8 to TRBJ1-5; TRBD1 might be the D (6 bases). Trimming left V 1 base short and J 3 bases short, with 16 bases between. The CDR3 loop spans 17 amino acids. Germline values: CDR1 SGHVS, CDR2 FQNEAQ. The DNA of the CDR3 is TGTGCCAGCAGCTTAGTATTAGGGGGGAGGGACAATCAGCCCCAGCATTTT. Translated, it gives CASSLVLGGRDNQPQHF.

V is TRBV10-3 and J is TRBJ1-1; 7 bases fit TRBD1. Unmatched junction bases numbered 11, after V lost 2 bases and J lost 8 bases. The germline gives CDR1 ENHRY, CDR2 SYGVKD. This CDR3 spans 15 amino acids. This CDR3 reads CAISEEGLSDREAFF. The CDR3 DNA is TGTGCCATCAGTGAGGAAGGTTTGTCGGACAGGGAAGCTTTCTTT.

The chain is built from TRBV7-9 and TRBJ1-1, with a tentative D call TRBD1 (5 bases). With 4 bases removed from V and 4 bases from J, the gap between germline ends came to 19 bases. This CDR3 contains 16 residues. CDR1 is SEHNR and CDR2 is FQNEAQ in the germline V gene (reference sequence). The CDR3 DNA reads as TGTGCCAGCAGCTCGAGGCGGGGGAGGGGCGTCACTGAAGCTTTCTTT. Amino acids: CASSSRRGRGVTEAFF.

The rearrangement links TRBV10-3 to TRBJ2-7; D unclear. The germline V and J ends were trimmed by 6 bases and 6 bases, with 18 bases remaining between them. Germline loops: CDR1 ENHRY, CDR2 SYGVKD. The CDR3 totals 14 residues. The CDR3 protein is CAIRPGREPLEQYF. In DNA form, the CDR3 reads TGTGCCATCAGGCCGGGCAGAGAGCCCCTCGAGCAGTACTTC.

The chain couples TRBV5-1 to TRBJ2-7; TRBD1 agrees at 7 bases. Looked up from germline, CDR1 is SGHRS and CDR2 is YFSETQ. V trimming: 4 bases; J trimming: 0 bases; junction bases outside the gene matches: 7. CDR3 length equals 15 residues. CDR3 region: CASSALTGTSYEQYF. In DNA, the CDR3 is TGCGCCAGCAGCGCGCTGACAGGGACCTCCTACGAGCAGTACTTC.

The chain couples TRBV27 to TRBJ1-5; D unclear. The CDR3 loop spans 14 amino acids. Deletions cut 5 bases from V and 7 bases from J, with 15 bases between. Germline CDR1 reads MNHEY; CDR2 reads SMNVEV (reference sequence). CDR3 nucleotides: TGTGCCAGCAGTCTAGGGTCGGGTGAGCAGCCCCAGCATTTT. It is translated as CASSLGSGEQPQHF.

J is TRBJ1-1 and V is TRBV29-1; 8 positions agree with TRBD1. The trim removed 6 bases at V and 1 base at J, leaving 4 bases unmatched. This CDR3 is 13 amino acids long. Germline CDR1 and CDR2: SQVTM and ANQGSEA. This CDR3 reads CSVTGTGNTEAFF. The CDR3 bases are TGCAGCGTCACTGGGACAGGGAACACTGAAGCTTTCTTT. Full variable domain (missing parts from reference TRBV29-1 and TRBJ1-1): SAVISQKPSRDICQRGTSLTIQCQVDSQVTMMFWYRQQPGQSLTLIATANQGSEATYESGFVIDKFPISRPNLTFSTLTVSNMSPEDSSIYLCSVTGTGNTEAFFGQGTRLTVV.

This clonotype was recorded once. J is TRBJ1-1 and V is TRBV5-6; unclear D gene. The CDR3 has 14 residues. V lost 0 bases and J 0 bases, leaving 6 bases between the germline ends. Germline values: CDR1 SGHDT, CDR2 YYEEEE. CDR3 nucleotide sequence: TGTGCCAGCAGCTTGGGGTCAGTGAACACTGAAGCTTTCTTT. The encoded protein is CASSLGSVNTEAFF.

The chain uses TRBV12-3 or TRBV12-4 and TRBJ2-1; 9 bases align to TRBD2. The CDR3 spans 17 residues. The ends lost 3 bases at V and 8 bases at J; junction bases unmatched: 14. The DNA for the CDR3 is TGTGCCAGCAGTTTGGGGAAAGTAGCGGGAGTAAGGGATGAGCAGTTCTTC. This sequence encodes CASSLGKVAGVRDEQFF.

This chain connects TRBV28 to TRBJ2-7; D remains ambiguous. The V and J ends lost 6 bases and 0 bases respectively, with 9 bases between them. Germline CDR1 reads MDHEN; CDR2 reads SYDVKM. This CDR3 comprises 13 residues. The CDR3 DNA follows: TGTGCCAGCAGCGGACCTGTCTCCTACGAGCAGTACTTC. Protein product: CASSGPVSYEQYF.

The V call is TRBV7-2, the J call TRBJ2-1; 8 nucleotides align to TRBD1. CDR1 and CDR2 from the germline V gene are SGHTA and FQGNSA. V trimming: 1 base; J trimming: 4 bases; junction bases outside the gene matches: 3. The CDR3 consists of 15 residues. CDR3 DNA sequence: TGTGCCAGCAGCTTAGGACAGGGGATTTACAATGAGCAGTTCTTC. This sequence encodes CASSLGQGIYNEQFF.

This chain joins TRBV20-1 and TRBJ2-7; the D is unclear. The V gene's germline CDR1 is DFQATT and CDR2 SNEGSKA (reference sequence). This CDR3 comprises 13 residues. V was pared by 1 base and J by 5 bases, with 12 bases between. This chain's CDR3 is CSARARVGNEQYF. CDR3 nucleotides: TGCAGTGCTAGAGCCCGGGTAGGCAACGAGCAGTACTTC.

The DNA for the CDR3 is TGCAGTGCCCACCGGGGAGAGACCCAGTACTTC. The encoded protein is CSAHRGETQYF. The chain links TRBV20-1 to TRBJ2-5, with D possibly TRBD2 on 5 matching bases. V lost 6 bases, J lost 4 bases, and 9 bases lay in between. The V gene's germline CDR1 is DFQATT and CDR2 SNEGSKA (reference sequence). The CDR3 consists of 11 residues.

The chain links TRBV29-1 to TRBJ1-1; D call uncertain. This CDR3 region has 13 residues. V was shortened by 3 bases and J by 1 base, with 9 bases between the two germline ends. Germline loops: CDR1 SQVTM, CDR2 ANQGSEA. CDR3 protein: CSVEIRRNTEAFF. CDR3 sequence (DNA): TGCAGCGTTGAGATACGCAGGAACACTGAAGCTTTCTTT.

The rearrangement uses TRBV27 and TRBJ2-1; 7 bases map to TRBD2. Germline CDR1 is MNHEY and CDR2 is SMNVEV (reference sequence). The V segment lost 6 bases and the J segment 7 bases; nucleotides outside the gene matches: 15. This CDR3 is 16 amino acids long. In nucleotides, the CDR3 is TGTGCCAGCAGAGCCCGCGGGAGAGCGTACGGGAATGAGCAGTTCTTC. The encoded protein is CASRARGRAYGNEQFF.

The gene calls are TRBV6-5 and TRBJ1-4; D is perhaps TRBD1 (6 bases). The V and J ends lost 2 bases and 6 bases respectively, with 13 bases between them. This CDR3 has 15 amino acids. CDR1 is MNHEY, CDR2 SVGAGI, per germline. In DNA, the CDR3 is TGTGCCAGCAGTTACGAAGGGGGGCCGGATGAAAAACTGTTTTTT. Translation: CASSYEGGPDEKLFF.

The chain's CDR3 is CASSLEILGVNEQFF. DNA of the CDR3: TGTGCCAGCAGCTTAGAAATCCTTGGGGTGAATGAGCAGTTCTTC. This rearrangement joins TRBV7-9 to TRBJ2-1; D is ambiguous. CDR1 is SEHNR and CDR2 is FQNEAQ in the germline V gene (reference sequence). Trimming pared 1 base from V and 7 bases from J, leaving 14 bases between. The CDR3 covers 15 residues.